Each of the 26 T cell receptor beta chains below was sequenced from the same sample in a study of STAT5B mutations in CD4+ large granular lymphocyte leukemia. The data were produced by immunoSEQ multiplex PCR, yet TCRdb's version contains in-frame clones alone and is incomplete. This table has roughly 4,300 clones, roughly 80% appearing once. Sequencing used PBMCs. All receptors derive from a man between 70 and 80 years old with CD4+ T-cell large granular lymphocyte leukemia.

The chain links TRBV7-2 to TRBJ2-1; 9 bases map to TRBD2. Germline values: CDR1 SGHTA, CDR2 FQGNSA. This CDR3 has 14 amino acids. V gave up 5 bases and J gave up 9 bases; unmatched junction bases: 8. The CDR3 DNA is TGTGCCAGCAGCGATAGCGGGAGCTTAACTGAGCAGTTCTTC. Protein product: CASSDSGSLTEQFF.

The V and J genes are TRBV11-2 and TRBJ2-7, with D tentatively TRBD1 (5 bases). Germline loops: CDR1 SGHAT, CDR2 FQNNGV. Deletions cut 4 bases from V and 5 bases from J, with 18 bases between. CDR3 length: 15 residues. As DNA, the CDR3 is TGTGCCAGCAGCTCCCCCTACCAGGGTGGGGACGAGCAGTACTTC. This codes for CASSSPYQGGDEQYF.

DNA of the CDR3: TGTGCCAGAAGCTTGGTAGGAAAGGGAAAAGATGAAAAACTGTTTTTT. It encodes CARSLVGKGKDEKLFF. The rearrangement links TRBV5-3 to TRBJ1-4, with D uncertain. TRBV5-3 is placed among ORFs of uncertain function. The CDR3 has 16 residues. V lost 0 bases and J 6 bases, leaving 15 bases between the germline ends.

This clone was detected a few times. The gene calls are TRBV4-1 and TRBJ1-2; D remains unclear. Germline lookup yields CDR1 MGHRA and CDR2 YSYEKL. V gave up 1 base and J gave up 0 bases, with 15 bases separating them. CDR3 size: 17 residues. CDR3 DNA sequence: TGCGCCAGCAGCCAAGTTGAAAGGGATCCTACTAACTATGGCTACACCTTC. It codes for CASSQVERDPTNYGYTF.

V gene TRBV13 combines with J gene TRBJ2-5; either TRBD1 or TRBD2 may fit D (5 bases each). The end of the DNA is better explained by TRBJ2-7, so the J call may be wrong. The V gene's germline CDR1 is PRHDT and CDR2 FYEKMQ (reference sequence). The length of the CDR3 is 14 residues. CDR3 sequence: CASSLGDRSYEQYF. The CDR3 nucleotides read TGTGCCAGCAGCTTGGGGGACCGCTCCTACGAGCAGTACTTC.

The V gene is TRBV4-1, the J gene TRBJ2-1; 7 nucleotides align to TRBD2. The CDR3 contains 16 residues. Germline lookup yields CDR1 MGHRA and CDR2 YSYEKL. V shed 0 bases, J shed 4 bases, and the junction held 6 bases outside the gene matches. CDR3 region: CASSQERLAAYNEQFF. The CDR3 bases are TGCGCCAGCAGCCAAGAGAGGCTAGCGGCTTACAATGAGCAGTTCTTC.

This clone showed up just a few times. The chain is built from TRBV27 and TRBJ1-2, with 8 nucleotides matching TRBD1. The germline gives CDR1 MNHEY, CDR2 SMNVEV (reference sequence). V shed 3 bases and J 6 bases; nucleotides not matched to a gene: 6. The CDR3 contains 14 residues. The CDR3 sequence is CASSFRDRGDGYTF. The CDR3 coding sequence is TGTGCCAGCAGTTTTCGTGACAGGGGAGATGGCTACACCTTC.

This clone is large within its sample. The V call is TRBV29-1, the J call TRBJ2-2; 16 bases line up with TRBD2. Germline V gives CDR1 SQVTM, CDR2 ANQGSEA. The CDR3 is made up of 16 amino acids. Trimming cost V 3 bases and J 7 bases; bases outside gene matches: 5. CDR3 in DNA: TGCAGCGTTGAGGGGACTAGCGGGAGGGCGGTCGGGGAGCTGTTTTTT. It specifies CSVEGTSGRAVGELFF.

V usage is TRBV7-9 and J usage is TRBJ2-1; TRBD2 aligns across 8 bases. The CDR3 spans 16 residues. J gave up 5 bases and V 5 bases, and 11 bases lay outside the gene matches. In germline, CDR1 is SEHNR, CDR2 FQNEAQ (reference sequence). CDR3 bases: TGTGCCAGCAGCCCCTTAAGTAGGCGGGGGGACAATGAGCAGTTCTTC. Residues: CASSPLSRRGDNEQFF.

V gene TRBV7-9 combines with J gene TRBJ2-5; the match to TRBD1 covers 7 bases. Germline lookup yields CDR1 SEHNR and CDR2 FQNEAQ (reference sequence). Trimming took 4 bases from V and 3 from J; bases not matched to a gene: 14. CDR3 size: 17 residues. DNA of the CDR3: TGTGCCAGCAGCTGGGCGTCCGACAGGGCTGGAAAAGAGACCCAGTACTTC. As protein: CASSWASDRAGKETQYF.

The V call is TRBV29-1, the J call TRBJ2-7; a possible D gene is TRBD2 (6 bases). The CDR3 spans 13 residues. Germline V lookup: CDR1 SQVTM, CDR2 ANQGSEA. Trimming removed 5 bases at V and 1 base at J, with 12 bases between. The CDR3 DNA sequence: TGCAGCGTTTACACCGGGAGTTCCTACGAGCAGTACTTC. Translating gives CSVYTGSSYEQYF.

A few counts support this clone. The CDR3 nucleotides are TGTGCCAGCAGCGGAGGGGACAGCAGCTCCTACAATGAGCAGTTCTTC. This sequence encodes CASSGGDSSSYNEQFF. The rearrangement uses TRBV9 and TRBJ2-1, with 7 bases lining up with TRBD1. Germline V gene lookup returns CDR1 SGDLS and CDR2 YYNGEE. CDR3 size: 16 residues. V shed 3 bases and J 0 bases; nucleotides not matched to a gene: 6.

V and J are TRBV4-1 and TRBJ2-2, with a tentative D call TRBD1 (7 bases). The germline V gene has CDR1 MGHRA and CDR2 YSYEKL. Trimming pared 5 bases from V and 0 bases from J, leaving 19 bases between. The CDR3 spans 18 residues. CDR3 loop: CASSNLGAGGTNTGELFF. As DNA, the CDR3 is TGCGCCAGCAGCAACCTAGGGGCAGGGGGGACGAACACCGGGGAGCTGTTTTTT.

Remarks on this clone: Compared with germline, one end of the junction differs, possibly owing to a read error. The chain uses TRBV6-5 and TRBJ2-7; TRBD2 matches 11 bases. The germline CDR1 and CDR2 sequences are MNHEY and SVGAGI. This CDR3 region has 13 residues. The DNA of the CDR3 is TGTGCCAGCAGCGAAAAACATAGCGGGGGGGGAATTTTC. The encoded protein is CASSEKHSGGGIF.

The chain recombines TRBV4-1 with TRBJ1-2, with 10 nucleotides matching TRBD1. V trimming: 1 base; J trimming: 7 bases; junction bases outside the gene matches: 9. Per germline, CDR1 MGHRA and CDR2 YSYEKL. The CDR3 runs to 16 residues. The CDR3 DNA reads TGCGCCAGCAGCCAAGCGCCGGGACAGGGGAACGCTGGCTACACCTTC. Its protein product is CASSQAPGQGNAGYTF.

The chain recombines TRBV6-5 with TRBJ1-4; 11 bases agree with TRBD1. Germline loops: CDR1 MNHEY, CDR2 SVGAGI. Losses at the gene ends were 0 bases for V and 13 bases for J; bases not matched to a gene: 7. This CDR3 comprises 15 residues. The CDR3 spells CASSYSGTGGGVLFF. CDR3 bases: TGTGCCAGCAGTTACTCCGGGACAGGGGGTGGGGTACTGTTTTTT.

The rearrangement uses TRBV5-1 and TRBJ2-3; TRBD2 agrees at 14 bases. Germline assignment: CDR1 SGHRS and CDR2 YFSETQ. The junction had 3 bases not matched to a gene; V was cut back by 4 bases and J by 2 bases. The CDR3 is 16 amino acids. CDR3 sequence reads: CASSTGLAGATDTQYF. For the CDR3, the DNA is TGCGCCAGCAGCACGGGACTAGCGGGAGCCACAGATACGCAGTATTTT.

This clone was seen more than once but under ten times. The V gene is TRBV7-9, the J gene TRBJ1-5; no firm D call. In germline, CDR1 is SEHNR, CDR2 FQNEAQ (reference sequence). The V end was cut by 5 bases, the J end by 0 bases, with 8 bases between. The CDR3 has 14 amino acids. CDR3 coding DNA: TGTGCCAGCAGCGCGGGGTATAGCAATCAGCCCCAGCATTTT. As protein: CASSAGYSNQPQHF. Variable domain in full (rest from reference TRBV7-9 and TRBJ1-5): DTGVSQNPRHKITKRGQNVTFRCDPISEHNRLYWYRQTLGQGPEFLTYFQNEAQLEKSRLLSDRFSAERPKGSFSTLEIQRTEQGDSAMYLCASSAGYSNQPQHFGDGTRLSIL.

This clone has only a few counts. The chain uses TRBV11-1 and TRBJ1-1; no clear D. Germline CDR1 and CDR2: SGHAT and FQDESV (reference sequence). The CDR3 extends over 12 amino acids. V lost 4 bases and J lost 3, with 6 bases in between. The CDR3 reads CASSWVDTEAFF. The CDR3, as DNA: TGTGCCAGCAGCTGGGTGGACACTGAAGCTTTCTTT. Full variable domain (rest looked up from reference TRBV11-1 and TRBJ1-1): EAEVAQSPRYKITEKSQAVAFWCDPISGHATLYWYRQILGQGPELLVQFQDESVVDDSQLPKDRFSAERLKGVDSTLKIQPAELGDSAMYLCASSWVDTEAFFGQGTRLTVV.

The CDR3 protein is CASSSDYYEQYF. CDR3 in DNA: TGTGCCAGCAGCTCCGATTACTACGAGCAGTACTTC. The V and J genes are TRBV7-9 and TRBJ2-7; D not certain. Trimming took off 4 bases at V and 3 bases at J, with 7 bases between the two ends. Looked up from germline, CDR1 is SEHNR and CDR2 is FQNEAQ (reference sequence). There are 12 residues in the CDR3.

The rearrangement uses TRBV27 and TRBJ2-6; D unclear. Germline CDR1 is MNHEY and CDR2 is SMNVEV (reference sequence). This CDR3 region has 14 residues. Trimming took off 1 base at V and 6 bases at J, with 7 bases between the two ends. The CDR3 nucleotides read TGTGCCAGCAGTTTATACCCCTCGGCCAACGTCCTGACTTTC. It translates to CASSLYPSANVLTF.

This clone is medium-sized (0.01 to 0.1%) within its sample. This sequence joins TRBV5-1 and TRBJ2-5; 8 bases line up with TRBD1. From germline, CDR1 is SGHRS and CDR2 YFSETQ. After removal of 3 bases from V and 4 bases from J, the junction contained 8 bases not matched to a gene. This CDR3 has 15 amino acids. The CDR3 here is CASSWTQGARETQYF. CDR3 sequence (DNA): TGCGCCAGCAGCTGGACTCAGGGGGCGCGAGAGACCCAGTACTTC.

The V and J genes are TRBV6-5 and TRBJ2-5; the D is unclear. Germline-derived CDR1 and CDR2 are MNHEY and SVGAGI. There are 10 residues in the CDR3. Deletions cut 9 bases from V and 3 bases from J, with 5 bases between. This chain's CDR3 is CASYKETQYF. Written as DNA, the CDR3 is TGTGCCAGTTATAAAGAGACCCAGTACTTC.

The chain couples TRBV7-9 to TRBJ2-1; D unresolved. The V and J ends lost 5 bases and 5 bases respectively, with 13 bases between them. CDR3 length: 14 amino acids. Germline V lookup: CDR1 SEHNR, CDR2 FQNEAQ (reference sequence). CDR3 in amino acids: CASSKVRVDNEQFF. The CDR3 nucleotides read TGTGCCAGCAGCAAAGTCCGGGTTGACAATGAGCAGTTCTTC.

The chain recombines TRBV19 with TRBJ2-7; weak D call: TRBD1 (6 bases). V was clipped by 3 bases and J by 0 bases, with 12 bases between them. CDR1 and CDR2 from the germline V gene are LNHDA and SQIVND (reference sequence). The CDR3 consists of 15 residues. Here the CDR3 reads CASSMGRGSSYEQYF. The DNA for the CDR3 is TGTGCCAGTAGTATGGGCAGGGGAAGCTCCTACGAGCAGTACTTC.

This chain links TRBV4-2 with TRBJ2-1, with TRBD2 identical over 10 bases. V lost 0 bases to trimming and J lost 6 bases; unmatched junction nucleotides: 2. Germline V CDR1 and CDR2: LGHNA, YNFKEQ. The CDR3 is made up of 15 amino acids. The CDR3 loop reads CASSQEAGGPNEQFF. The CDR3 nucleotides are TGTGCCAGCAGCCAAGAAGCGGGAGGGCCCAATGAGCAGTTCTTC.